The next 12 T cell receptor beta chains were all read from a single sample in a study of T cells in Graves' hyperthyroidism and ophthalmopathy. Using RNA transcripts as the source, TCR beta CDR3 regions were amplified. Using the HTBI primer set, a first-round RT-PCR was run on the TCR CDR3. MiXCR, run by TCRdb on the multiplex PCR reads, gives a single entry per CDR3 protein. The data show around 660,000 distinct CDR3 sequences, nearly 45% seen once. Material: peripheral blood or thyroid tissue (not recorded which). The receptor set was obtained from an adult man with Graves' disease, either hyperthyroidism or ophthalmopathy (not recorded which).

Only one count was recorded for this clonotype. V gene TRBV7-6 combines with J gene TRBJ2-7; 9 nucleotides align to TRBD1. CDR1 and CDR2 from the germline V gene are SGHVS and FNYEAQ. This CDR3 comprises 16 residues. The junction had 12 bases not matched to a gene; V was cut back by 5 bases and J by 4 bases. The CDR3 spells CASSQEERQGVYEQYF. The CDR3 DNA sequence: TGTGCCAGCAGCCAAGAAGAGCGACAGGGGGTGTACGAGCAGTACTTC. Together with reference TRBV7-6 and TRBJ2-7, the CDR3 gives the full variable domain: GAGVSQSPRYKVTKRGQDVALRCDPISGHVSLYWYRQALGQGPEFLTYFNYEAQQDKSGLPNDRFSAERPEGSISTLTIQRTEQRDSAMYRCASSQEERQGVYEQYFGPGTRLTVT.

A remark on this clonotype: The junction does not match germline at one end; this may be a read error. V gene TRBV10-3 combines with J gene TRBJ2-5; the D gene is possibly TRBD2 (6 bases). CDR3 length: 13 amino acids. CDR1 is ENHRY and CDR2 is SYGVKD in the germline V gene. CDR3 nucleotide sequence: TGTGCCAGCAGTTACACTAGCTTGGAGACCCAGTACTTC. This codes for CASSYTSLETQYF.

The chain employs TRBV7-9 and TRBJ1-5; 8 bases align to TRBD1. The V segment lost 8 bases and the J segment 6 bases; nucleotides outside the gene matches: 3. Germline V gives CDR1 SEHNR, CDR2 FQNEAQ (reference sequence). This CDR3 is built from 12 residues. In DNA, the CDR3 is TGTGCCAGCGGACAGGGCGTTCAGCCCCAGCATTTT. It translates to CASGQGVQPQHF.

This chain connects TRBV14 to TRBJ2-7; D may correspond to TRBD1 or TRBD2 (5 bases each). CDR1 and CDR2 (germline): SGHDN, FVKESK. Trimming took 0 bases from V and 2 from J, leaving 20 bases between them. The length of the CDR3 is 18 residues. The CDR3 region has the DNA TGTGCCAGCAGCCAAGATCGAAGGGACGCGATTTCAGCCTACGAGCAGTACTTC. The encoded protein is CASSQDRRDAISAYEQYF.

The sample holds many counts of this clonotype. The CDR3 spells CASSQRTYGYTF. The CDR3 coding sequence is TGTGCCAGCAGCCAAAGGACCTATGGCTACACCTTC. The chain joins TRBV14 to TRBJ1-2, with D unclear. Looked up from germline, CDR1 is SGHDN and CDR2 is FVKESK. The CDR3 consists of 12 residues. The V end was cut by 2 bases, the J end by 4 bases, with 5 bases between.

CDR3 DNA sequence: TGTGCCAGCAGCGCGAGGAGGGCGCGAGGGGGGGGCAACACCGGGGAGCTGTTTTTT. Its protein product is CASSARRARGGGNTGELFF. The chain carries TRBV7-8 and TRBJ2-2, with TRBD2 as a possible D gene (7 bases). This CDR3 is 19 amino acids long. The germline V and J ends were trimmed by 5 bases and 2 bases, with 24 bases remaining between them. Germline V gene lookup returns CDR1 SGHVS and CDR2 FQNEAQ.

This clonotype was seen a few times. The chain joins TRBV7-2 to TRBJ1-4; 10 bases fit TRBD1. The CDR3 is made up of 15 amino acids. In germline, CDR1 is SGHTA, CDR2 FQGNSA. V gave up 4 bases and J gave up 8 bases; unmatched junction bases: 7. The CDR3 region has the DNA TGTGCCAGCAGCTCTCTGACAGGGGGCATGGAAAAACTGTTTTTT. Encoded protein: CASSSLTGGMEKLFF.

The chain links TRBV20-1 to TRBJ1-5, with D perhaps matching TRBD1 (5 bases). The CDR3 consists of 14 residues. Per the germline V gene, CDR1 is DFQATT and CDR2 is SNEGSKA (reference sequence). V was pared by 3 bases and J by 4 bases, with 13 bases between. The CDR3 loop reads CSASPGTYNQPQHF. Written as DNA, the CDR3 is TGCAGTGCTAGTCCCGGGACTTATAATCAGCCCCAGCATTTT.

This clonotype was observed many times. The J gene is TRBJ1-5, the V gene TRBV20-1; tentative D call: TRBD1 (5 bases). The germline V gene has CDR1 DFQATT and CDR2 SNEGSKA (reference sequence). Trimming stripped 0 bases from V and 6 bases from J, with 6 bases between. This CDR3 comprises 12 residues. CDR3 residues: CSARDGGQPQHF. The CDR3 DNA reads TGCAGTGCTAGAGATGGGGGTCAGCCCCAGCATTTT.

Ten or more counts support this clonotype. The CDR3 region is CASRDRAANTGELFF. CDR3 in DNA: TGTGCCAGCAGGGACAGGGCCGCGAACACCGGGGAGCTGTTTTTT. The chain is built from TRBV2 and TRBJ2-2; 8 bases are shared with TRBD1. CDR1 is SNHLY, CDR2 FYNNEI, per germline. V lost 6 bases, J lost 0 bases, and 3 bases stayed unmatched. This CDR3 region has 15 residues.

This clonotype was found a few times. The rearrangement joins TRBV2 to TRBJ1-5, with a weak D call TRBD1 (6 bases). Deletions cut 8 bases from V and 7 bases from J, with 18 bases between. The CDR3 consists of 14 residues. The germline CDR1 and CDR2 sequences are SNHLY and FYNNEI. CDR3 protein: CASAQGPESQPQHF. DNA for the CDR3: TGTGCCAGCGCACAGGGTCCGGAAAGCCAGCCCCAGCATTTT.

A few counts support this clonotype. The V call is TRBV6-5, the J call TRBJ2-7, with 9 bases lining up with TRBD1. Trimming at V came to 6 bases and at J to 7 bases, leaving 13 bases not matched to a gene. Germline lookup yields CDR1 MNHEY and CDR2 SVGAGI. The CDR3 sequence is 15 residues long. CDR3 sequence (DNA): TGTGCCAGCAGGCACCGGGACAGGGTGTCGGGAGAGCAGTACTTC. Amino acids: CASRHRDRVSGEQYF.